The present T cell receptor (beta chain) was sequenced within a study of blood T cell repertoires in COVID-19. The wider study: In each case, the material was cDNA or gDNA derived from T cells, B-cell-depleted T cells, or PBMCs.

In the original processing: By means of reference gene primer amplification, nucleated cell counts were estimated. Using immunoSEQ multiplex PCR, the repertoire was profiled, and TCRdb retains in-frame clones only, with some absent. That table supplies the V and J calls and clone size; D and trimming were determined from the DNA. The sample includes some 200,000 clones, around 87% seen only once; the top ten take 0.8% to 1%. Germline values: CDR1 LNHDA, CDR2 SQIVND (reference sequence). The CDR3 has 14 residues. Trimming removed 5 bases at V and 6 bases at J, with 15 bases between. This TCR came from a woman aged 18-29 years who had recovered from COVID-19. The chain employs TRBV19 and TRBJ2-3, with TRBD2 as a possible D gene (7 bases). The sample was peripheral blood. CDR3 amino acids: CASSERGGHDTQYF. Written as DNA, the CDR3 is TGTGCCAGTAGTGAGAGGGGGGGCCACGATACGCAGTATTTT.